The 8 T cell receptor beta chains given below trace back to one sample, sequenced in a study of CD8 T cells in ankylosing spondylitis. TCRdb passed the 5' RACE reads through MiXCR, listing each CDR3 protein once. The sample lists a few hundred thousand distinct CDR3 sequences; roughly a tenth were seen once. The sample was blood, either unsorted or a sorted T cell fraction (not recorded which). All receptors come from a male donor with ankylosing spondylitis or in good health (not recorded which).

This clonotype was found many times. The J gene is TRBJ1-1, the V gene TRBV5-1; D is undetermined. The germline CDR1 and CDR2 sequences are SGHRS and YFSETQ. V gave up 3 bases and J gave up 5 bases, with 11 bases separating them. This CDR3 is 13 amino acids long. The CDR3 here is CASSSRTGTEAFF. As DNA, the CDR3 is TGCGCCAGCAGCTCCCGGACCGGTACTGAAGCTTTCTTT.

This clonotype came up many times. The rearrangement uses TRBV5-1 and TRBJ2-1; possibly TRBD2 for D (5 bases). This CDR3 comprises 14 residues. Per germline, CDR1 SGHRS and CDR2 YFSETQ. Trimming removed 4 bases from V and 8 bases from J, with 16 bases in between. In DNA form, the CDR3 reads TGCGCCAGCAGCCTGAGGGCGTCGATCGATGAGCAGTTCTTC. Its protein product is CASSLRASIDEQFF.

This clonotype was seen many times. CDR3 sequence: CSALGSATGTEAFF. In nucleotides, the CDR3 is TGCAGTGCTCTCGGTTCGGCCACGGGCACTGAAGCTTTCTTT. The rearrangement joins TRBV20-1 to TRBJ1-1; the D is unclear. V dropped 5 bases and J dropped 4 bases, with 17 bases sitting between them. The germline V gene encodes CDR1 DFQATT and CDR2 SNEGSKA (reference sequence). The CDR3 loop spans 14 amino acids.

This clonotype was counted many times. This chain joins TRBV7-2 and TRBJ2-2; no definite D call. CDR3 length: 13 amino acids. Per germline, CDR1 SGHTA and CDR2 FQGNSA. Trimming removed 0 bases at V and 7 bases at J, with 6 bases between. CDR3: CASSLALGGELFF. CDR3 DNA sequence: TGTGCCAGCAGCTTAGCCCTCGGCGGGGAGCTGTTTTTT.

Many counts were recorded for this clonotype. The CDR3 coding sequence is TGCAGTGCTAGCCTGCCGGGGGCTGCCTCCAAAAACATTCAGTACTTC. This codes for CSASLPGAASKNIQYF. The genes are TRBV20-1 and TRBJ2-4; D may correspond to TRBD1 or TRBD2 (6 bases each). V lost 3 bases to trimming and J lost 2 bases, with 17 bases between them. Germline CDR1 reads DFQATT; CDR2 reads SNEGSKA (reference sequence). The CDR3 sequence is 16 residues long.

This clonotype was detected a few times. The genes are TRBV2 and TRBJ2-5; 9 bases fit TRBD2. This CDR3 is 15 amino acids long. In germline, CDR1 is SNHLY, CDR2 FYNNEI. The J segment lost 4 bases and the V segment lost 8 bases, leaving 11 bases of the junction unmatched. CDR3 amino acids: CASRLAGTPSETQYF. DNA of the CDR3: TGTGCCAGCCGCCTAGCGGGGACCCCCTCAGAGACCCAGTACTTC.

This clonotype came up many times. CDR3: CSARGRTDSPLHF. The CDR3, as DNA: TGCAGTGCTCGGGGCCGAACTGATTCACCCCTCCACTTT. The chain couples TRBV20-1 to TRBJ1-6; tentatively, D is TRBD1 (5 bases). The CDR3 totals 13 residues. Germline V gene data show CDR1 as DFQATT and CDR2 as SNEGSKA (reference sequence). The V end lost 5 bases, the J end lost 8 bases, and 13 bases lay between the germline ends.

This clonotype was observed at least ten times. This chain links TRBV12-3 or TRBV12-4 with TRBJ2-5, with D possibly TRBD2 on 5 matching bases. This CDR3 comprises 14 residues. Trimming took off 2 bases at V and 3 bases at J, with 10 bases between the two ends. The CDR3 loop is CASSLHSAEETQYF. The CDR3 DNA reads as TGTGCCAGCAGTTTACATAGCGCCGAAGAGACCCAGTACTTC.